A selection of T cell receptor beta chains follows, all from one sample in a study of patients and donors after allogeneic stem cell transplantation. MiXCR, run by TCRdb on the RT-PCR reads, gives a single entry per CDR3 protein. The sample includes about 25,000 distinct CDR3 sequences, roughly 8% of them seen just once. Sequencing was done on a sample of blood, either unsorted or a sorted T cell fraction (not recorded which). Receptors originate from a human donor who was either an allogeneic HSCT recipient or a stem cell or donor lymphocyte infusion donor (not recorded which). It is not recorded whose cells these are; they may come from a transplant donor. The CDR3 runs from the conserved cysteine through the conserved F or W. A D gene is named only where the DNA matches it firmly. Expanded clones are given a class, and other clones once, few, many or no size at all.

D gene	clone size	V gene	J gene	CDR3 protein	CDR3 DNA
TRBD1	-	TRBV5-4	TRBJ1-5	CASSPGGNQPQHF	TGTGCCAGCAGCCCAGGGGGCAACCAGCCCCAGCATTTT
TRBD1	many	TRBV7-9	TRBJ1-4	CASSRDRGQGEKLFF	TGTGCCAGCTCCCGGGACAGGGGGCAAGGTGAAAAACTGTTTTTT
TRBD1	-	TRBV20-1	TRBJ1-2	CSARDPDRGQEGYTF	TGCAGTGCTAGAGACCCGGACAGGGGGCAAGAAGGCTACACCTTC
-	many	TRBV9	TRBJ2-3	CASSSGGPTDTQYF	TGTGCCAGCAGCTCCGGGGGACCCACAGATACGCAGTATTTT
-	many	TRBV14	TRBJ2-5	CASSHLGSGQETQYF	TGTGCCAGCAGCCACTTGGGTAGCGGCCAAGAGACCCAGTACTTC
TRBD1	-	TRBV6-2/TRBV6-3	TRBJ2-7	CASRPGQGNHEQYF	TGTGCCAGCAGGCCGGGACAGGGGAATCACGAGCAGTACTTC
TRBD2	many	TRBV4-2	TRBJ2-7	CASSQDKTGGFYEQYF	TGTGCCAGCAGCCAAGATAAGACGGGAGGGTTCTACGAGCAGTACTTC
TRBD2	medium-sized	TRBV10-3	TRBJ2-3	CAIGSGGTVTDTQYF	TGTGCCATCGGTAGCGGGGGGACCGTCACAGATACGCAGTATTTT
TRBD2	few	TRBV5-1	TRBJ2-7	CASSFGGAGGYEQYF	TGCGCCAGCAGCTTTGGTGGAGCGGGGGGCTACGAGCAGTACTTC
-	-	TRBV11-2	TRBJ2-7	CASSSPPGRITYEQYF	TGTGCCAGCAGCTCACCCCCGGGACGTATAACCTACGAGCAGTACTTC
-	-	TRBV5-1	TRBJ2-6	CASSLDPVSGANVLTF	TGCGCCAGCAGCTTGGATCCGGTCTCTGGGGCCAACGTCCTGACTTTC
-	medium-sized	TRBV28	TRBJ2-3	CASSFAGPGDTQYF	TGTGCCAGCAGTTTCGCGGGTCCAGGAGATACGCAGTATTTT
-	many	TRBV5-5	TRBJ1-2	CASSFLINYGYTF	TGTGCCAGCAGCTTCTTAATTAACTATGGCTACACCTTC
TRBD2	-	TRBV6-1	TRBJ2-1	CASINSGGARRNEQFF	TGTGCCAGCATTAATAGCGGGGGGGCAAGGAGGAATGAGCAGTTCTTC
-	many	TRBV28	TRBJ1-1	CASTRNEAFF	TGTGCCAGCACCCGCAATGAAGCTTTCTTT
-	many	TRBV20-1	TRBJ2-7	CSARDRLAGWGYEQYF	TGCAGTGCTAGAGATCGGTTGGCAGGCTGGGGCTACGAGCAGTACTTC
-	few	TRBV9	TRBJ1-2	CASSIGTLDYGYTF	TGTGCCAGCAGCATTGGGACGCTAGACTATGGCTACACCTTC
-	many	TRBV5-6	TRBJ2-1	CASSPRGVGSYNEQFF	TGTGCCAGCAGCCCGAGGGGAGTTGGCTCCTACAATGAGCAGTTCTTC
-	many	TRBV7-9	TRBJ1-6	CASSLGADHWVPLHF	TGTGCCAGCAGCTTAGGTGCCGACCATTGGGTACCCCTCCACTTT
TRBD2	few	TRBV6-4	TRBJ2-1	CASSDSPTSGRGHNEQFF	TGTGCCAGCAGTGACTCGCCAACTAGCGGGAGGGGCCACAATGAGCAGTTCTTC
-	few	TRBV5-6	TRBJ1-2	CASSLPGQTYGYTF	TGTGCCAGCAGCTTACCAGGGCAGACATATGGCTACACCTTC
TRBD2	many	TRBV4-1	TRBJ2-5	CASSQDLTSGSETQYF	TGCGCCAGCAGCCAAGATCTCACTAGCGGGAGTGAGACCCAGTACTTC
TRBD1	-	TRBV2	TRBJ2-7	CASVRQGAGEQYF	TGTGCCAGCGTTCGACAGGGGGCTGGAGAGCAGTACTTC
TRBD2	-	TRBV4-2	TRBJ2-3	CASSPSLAGGLADTQYF	TGTGCCAGCAGCCCCTCCCTAGCGGGAGGGTTGGCAGATACGCAGTATTTT
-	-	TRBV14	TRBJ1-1	CASSQRGGNTEAFF	TGTGCCAGCAGTCAAAGGGGGGGCAACACTGAAGCTTTCTTT
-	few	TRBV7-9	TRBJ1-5	CASSLGGGQPQHF	TGTGCCAGCAGCTTAGGAGGGGGTCAGCCCCAGCATTTT
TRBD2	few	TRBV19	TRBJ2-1	CASKALQGLGHNEQFF	TGTGCCAGTAAGGCGCTACAGGGACTAGGGCACAATGAGCAGTTCTTC
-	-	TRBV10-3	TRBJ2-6	CAITRKWADGANVLTF	TGTGCCATCACGCGCAAGTGGGCGGACGGGGCCAACGTCCTGACTTTC
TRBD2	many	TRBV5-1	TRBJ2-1	CASSPLPPGGVHNEQFF	TGCGCCAGCAGCCCCCTCCCCCCCGGGGGGGTCCACAATGAGCAGTTCTTC
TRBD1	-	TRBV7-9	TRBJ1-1	CASSNRGGGAEAFF	TGTGCCAGCAGCAATAGAGGGGGCGGGGCTGAAGCTTTCTTT
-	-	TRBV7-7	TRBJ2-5	CASSLGWIQETQYF	TGTGCTAGCAGCTTAGGATGGATCCAAGAGACCCAGTACTTC
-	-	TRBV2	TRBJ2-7	CASRGGRGVYEQYF	TGTGCCAGCAGGGGGGGAAGGGGGGTATACGAGCAGTACTTC
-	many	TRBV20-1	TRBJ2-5	CSAREDGHQETQYF	TGCAGTGCTAGAGAGGACGGTCACCAAGAGACCCAGTACTTC
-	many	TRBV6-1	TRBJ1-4	CASSAGATNEKLFF	TGTGCCAGCAGCGCGGGAGCAACTAATGAAAAACTGTTTTTT
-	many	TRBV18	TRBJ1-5	CASSLRDGRGSNQPQHF	TGTGCCAGCTCACTCAGGGACGGCCGGGGAAGCAATCAGCCCCAGCATTTT
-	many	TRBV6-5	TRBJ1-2	CASSYSKKGTYGYTF	TGTGCCAGCAGTTACTCGAAGAAGGGTACCTATGGCTACACCTTC
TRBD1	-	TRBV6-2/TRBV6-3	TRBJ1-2	CASNRDRDYGYTF	TGTGCCAGCAACCGGGACAGGGACTATGGCTACACCTTC
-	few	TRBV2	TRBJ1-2	CASSETIYGYTF	TGTGCCAGCAGTGAGACCATCTATGGCTACACCTTC
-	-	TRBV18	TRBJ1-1	CASSPISGTEAFF	TGTGCCAGCTCACCAATCTCGGGCACTGAAGCTTTCTTT
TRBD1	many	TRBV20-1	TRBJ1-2	CSAGQANYGYTF	TGCAGTGCTGGACAGGCTAACTATGGCTACACCTTC
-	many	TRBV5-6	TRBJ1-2	CASSLTGKVRGYTF	TGTGCCAGCAGCTTGACAGGGAAAGTTCGTGGCTACACCTTC